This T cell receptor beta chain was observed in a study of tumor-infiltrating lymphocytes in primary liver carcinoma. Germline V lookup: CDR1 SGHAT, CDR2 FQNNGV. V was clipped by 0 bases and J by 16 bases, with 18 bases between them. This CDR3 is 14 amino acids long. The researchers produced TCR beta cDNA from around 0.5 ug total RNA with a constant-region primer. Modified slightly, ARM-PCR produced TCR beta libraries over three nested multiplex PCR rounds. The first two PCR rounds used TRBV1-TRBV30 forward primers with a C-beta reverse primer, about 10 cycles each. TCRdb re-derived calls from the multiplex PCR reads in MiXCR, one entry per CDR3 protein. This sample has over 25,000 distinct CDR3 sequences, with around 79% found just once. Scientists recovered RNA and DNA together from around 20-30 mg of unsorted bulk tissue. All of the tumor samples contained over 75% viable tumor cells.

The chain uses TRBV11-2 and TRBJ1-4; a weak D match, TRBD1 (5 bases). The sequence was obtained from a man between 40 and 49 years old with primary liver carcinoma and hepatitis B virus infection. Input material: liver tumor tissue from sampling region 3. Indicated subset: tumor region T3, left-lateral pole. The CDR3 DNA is TGTGCCAGCAGCTTAGAGGTTGGGGACGAAAAGCAGTTTTTT. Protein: CASSLEVGDEKQFF.